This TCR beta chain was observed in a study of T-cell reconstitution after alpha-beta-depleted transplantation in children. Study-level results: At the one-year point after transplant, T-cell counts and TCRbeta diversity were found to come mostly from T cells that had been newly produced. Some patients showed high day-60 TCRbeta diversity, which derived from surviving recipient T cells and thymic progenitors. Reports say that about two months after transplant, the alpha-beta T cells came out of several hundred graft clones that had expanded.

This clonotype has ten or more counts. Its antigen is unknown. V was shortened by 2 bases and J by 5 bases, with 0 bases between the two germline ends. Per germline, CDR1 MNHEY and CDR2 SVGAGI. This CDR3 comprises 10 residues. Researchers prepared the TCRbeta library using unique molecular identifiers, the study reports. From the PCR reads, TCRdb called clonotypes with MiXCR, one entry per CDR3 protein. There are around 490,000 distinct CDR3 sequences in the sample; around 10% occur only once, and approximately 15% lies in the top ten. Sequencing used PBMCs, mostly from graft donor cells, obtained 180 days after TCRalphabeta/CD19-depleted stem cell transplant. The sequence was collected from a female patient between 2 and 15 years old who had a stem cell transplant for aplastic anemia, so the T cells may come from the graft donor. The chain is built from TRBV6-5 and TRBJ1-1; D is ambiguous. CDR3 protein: CASSYTEAFF. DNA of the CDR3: TGTGCCAGCAGTTACACTGAAGCTTTCTTT.